This T cell receptor beta chain was profiled in a study of T-cell memory formation after mild COVID-19. This clonotype was observed a few times. Via MiXCR, TCRdb re-called the 5' RACE reads, giving one row per CDR3 protein. The repertoire holds 250,000 to 300,000 distinct CDR3 sequences, with roughly 15% as singletons. This CDR3 region has 15 residues. V shed 4 bases, J shed 10 bases, and the junction held 10 bases outside the gene matches. The source is a man in his late teens or twenties who had mild COVID-19 (a few samples of this study predate the infection). Cell type and time point are not known. The chain is built from TRBV12-3 or TRBV12-4 and TRBJ1-6, with 7 bases identical to TRBD1. The sample was PBMCs or a T cell subset sorted from them (not recorded which). CDR3 coding DNA: TGTGCCAGCAGTTCCAGACAGGGTCAGAACTCACCCCTCCACTTT. Its translation is CASSSRQGQNSPLHF.